Listed here are 11 T cell receptor beta chains from one sample, sequenced in a study of technical replicates of blood from a few donors. Only in-frame clones appear in the TCRdb table, and some are missing; sequencing was by immunoSEQ multiplex PCR. Among around 71,000 clones listed, over 85% were seen once. The source material was T cells isolated from PBMCs. The receptors here all came from a human donor in good health.

The rearrangement uses TRBV11-3 and TRBJ2-1, with D tentatively TRBD2 (7 bases). V was clipped by 5 bases and J by 0 bases, with 11 bases between them. The CDR3 sequence is 15 residues long. Looked up from germline, CDR1 is SGHNT and CDR2 is YENEEA. The CDR3 DNA follows: TGTGCCAGCAGCGGGGGGGCCATCTCCTACAATGAGCAGTTCTTC. It specifies CASSGGAISYNEQFF.

The gene calls are TRBV4-2 and TRBJ2-5, with a tentative D call TRBD2 (7 bases). V lost 0 bases and J lost 4, with 15 bases in between. The CDR3 runs to 16 residues. Germline CDR1 is LGHNA and CDR2 is YNFKEQ. CDR3 coding DNA: TGTGCCAGCAGCCAAGATGGGGGGGCGCTGTCAGAGACCCAGTACTTC. Translated, it gives CASSQDGGALSETQYF.

This chain uses TRBV9 with TRBJ2-2; the match to TRBD2 covers 13 bases. The CDR3 totals 16 residues. The germline gives CDR1 SGDLS, CDR2 YYNGEE. Trimming at V came to 0 bases and at J to 6 bases, leaving 2 bases not matched to a gene. For the CDR3, the DNA is TGTGCCAGCAGCGTAGCCACTAGCGGGAGGGCCGGGGAGCTGTTTTTT. It specifies CASSVATSGRAGELFF.

The chain recombines TRBV28 with TRBJ1-2, with a possible D match to TRBD1 (6 bases). Looked up from germline, CDR1 is MDHEN and CDR2 is SYDVKM. The CDR3 sequence is 13 residues long. The ends were cut back, 6 bases at V and 5 bases at J, with 13 bases in the middle. CDR3 amino acids: CASSTGKGYGYTF. CDR3 bases: TGTGCCAGCAGCACAGGGAAGGGATATGGCTACACCTTC.

The V gene is TRBV5-1, the J gene TRBJ2-1, with 8 bases aligning to TRBD2. Losses at the gene ends were 4 bases for V and 0 bases for J; bases not matched to a gene: 6. Germline CDR1 SGHRS, CDR2 YFSETQ. The CDR3 spans 16 residues. DNA of the CDR3: TGCGCCAGCAGCCAGGGGAGCGGGAGCTCCTACAATGAGCAGTTCTTC. It encodes CASSQGSGSSYNEQFF.

The rearrangement uses TRBV11-2 and TRBJ1-2; no firm D call. Trimming removed 1 base from V and 4 bases from J, with 10 bases in between. CDR3 size: 14 residues. Germline assignment: CDR1 SGHAT and CDR2 FQNNGV. CDR3 protein: CASSLAFRSYGYTF. In nucleotides, the CDR3 is TGTGCCAGCAGCTTAGCCTTCCGGAGCTATGGCTACACCTTC.

This chain connects TRBV27 to TRBJ2-7, with 8 bases fitting TRBD1. The CDR3 runs 16 residues. In germline, CDR1 is MNHEY, CDR2 SMNVEV (reference sequence). Losses at the gene ends were 0 bases for V and 5 bases for J; bases not matched to a gene: 9. CDR3 in amino acids: CASSLSPGTGYNEQYF. CDR3 bases: TGTGCCAGCAGTTTATCCCCCGGGACAGGTTACAACGAGCAGTACTTC.

The chain couples TRBV10-3 to TRBJ2-6, with 9 positions matching TRBD1. The CDR3 runs 17 residues. CDR1 is ENHRY, CDR2 SYGVKD, per germline. V was pared by 3 bases and J by 4 bases, with 7 bases of the junction left unmatched. DNA of the CDR3: TGTGCCATCAGTGAAGGGACAGGGTTTCCAGGGGCCAACGTCCTGACTTTC. This translates into CAISEGTGFPGANVLTF.

A few counts support this clone. The chain uses TRBV7-2 and TRBJ1-3; a weak D match, TRBD1 (5 bases). The germline V and J ends were trimmed by 1 base and 8 bases, with 21 bases remaining between them. Germline CDR1 reads SGHTA; CDR2 reads FQGNSA. CDR3 length: 17 residues. The CDR3: CASSLGWSDTSPDTIYF. DNA for the CDR3: TGTGCCAGCAGCTTAGGGTGGTCGGACACCTCTCCAGACACCATATATTTT.

V is TRBV6-5 and J is TRBJ2-7; D possibly corresponds to TRBD2 (7 bases). With 0 bases removed from V and 7 bases from J, the gap between germline ends came to 16 bases. The V gene's germline CDR1 is MNHEY and CDR2 SVGAGI. This CDR3 has 15 residues. CDR3 region: CASSYSAGAGYEQYF. CDR3 coding DNA: TGTGCCAGCAGTTACTCGGCGGGGGCAGGGTATGAGCAGTACTTC.

The J gene is TRBJ1-3, the V gene TRBV9; 7 nucleotides match TRBD1. CDR3 length equals 14 residues. The trim removed 4 bases at V and 4 bases at J, leaving 5 bases unmatched. CDR1 SGDLS and CDR2 YYNGEE come from the germline V gene. CDR3 region: CASSFRTGGNTIYF. DNA for the CDR3: TGTGCCAGCAGCTTTCGGACAGGCGGAAACACCATATATTTT.